In its sample, the clone carrying this T cell receptor (beta chain) was seen a few times. Its antigen is not identified. The data were obtained in a study of cytomegalovirus exposure and HLA in healthy donors. General study results and limits: Rarity held for most TCR sequences, but there were some public TCRs that occurred in many donors. CMV serostatus was the sole immune exposure information available. In a later analysis, TCR association rates varied by HLA locus: DRB1 most, HLA-C fewest.

This CDR3 region has 15 residues. J gave up 5 bases and V 0 bases, and 7 bases lay outside the gene matches. Per the germline V gene, CDR1 is SGHRS and CDR2 is YFSETQ. The PCR was carried out with 60 Vbeta primers and 13 Jbeta primers. The repertoire was sequenced with immunoSEQ multiplex PCR; TCRdb's copy has only in-frame clones and lacks some. The sample records about 170,000 clones, 60% to 80% being singletons. The sequencing input was PBMCs. The clonotype comes from a man aged 35 to 55 in good health and CMV-seropositive. The gene calls are TRBV5-1 and TRBJ2-5; 7 bases fit TRBD1. This CDR3 is CASSLGQGKVETQYF. DNA for the CDR3: TGCGCCAGCAGCTTGGGACAGGGAAAAGTTGAGACCCAGTACTTC.